This T cell receptor beta chain was recorded in a study of blood T cell repertoires in COVID-19. Study in general: Spain, Italy and the United States supplied samples that represented acute and convalescent COVID-19. T cells, B-cell-depleted T cells, or PBMCs supplied cDNA or gDNA.

Authors' processing steps: Researchers report that nucleated cell counts were estimated from reference gene primer amplification. Method: immunoSEQ multiplex PCR; TCRdb's copy keeps in-frame clones and lacks some. That table gives V, J and clone size, and the DNA gave D and trimming. The sample holds a few hundred thousand clones; 85% to 90% are singletons and the top ten take approximately 6.8%. Specimen: peripheral blood. The source of this sequence is a woman in her 70s with active or convalescent COVID-19.

The CDR3 protein is CASSHGDRGEFYGYTF. CDR3 sequence (DNA): TGTGCCAGCAGCCACGGGGACAGGGGAGAGTTTTATGGCTACACCTTC. The chain links TRBV13 to TRBJ1-2, with 10 bases fitting TRBD1. V was clipped by 5 bases and J by 5 bases; unmatched bases: 11. The CDR3 is made up of 16 amino acids. The germline V gene encodes CDR1 PRHDT and CDR2 FYEKMQ (reference sequence).